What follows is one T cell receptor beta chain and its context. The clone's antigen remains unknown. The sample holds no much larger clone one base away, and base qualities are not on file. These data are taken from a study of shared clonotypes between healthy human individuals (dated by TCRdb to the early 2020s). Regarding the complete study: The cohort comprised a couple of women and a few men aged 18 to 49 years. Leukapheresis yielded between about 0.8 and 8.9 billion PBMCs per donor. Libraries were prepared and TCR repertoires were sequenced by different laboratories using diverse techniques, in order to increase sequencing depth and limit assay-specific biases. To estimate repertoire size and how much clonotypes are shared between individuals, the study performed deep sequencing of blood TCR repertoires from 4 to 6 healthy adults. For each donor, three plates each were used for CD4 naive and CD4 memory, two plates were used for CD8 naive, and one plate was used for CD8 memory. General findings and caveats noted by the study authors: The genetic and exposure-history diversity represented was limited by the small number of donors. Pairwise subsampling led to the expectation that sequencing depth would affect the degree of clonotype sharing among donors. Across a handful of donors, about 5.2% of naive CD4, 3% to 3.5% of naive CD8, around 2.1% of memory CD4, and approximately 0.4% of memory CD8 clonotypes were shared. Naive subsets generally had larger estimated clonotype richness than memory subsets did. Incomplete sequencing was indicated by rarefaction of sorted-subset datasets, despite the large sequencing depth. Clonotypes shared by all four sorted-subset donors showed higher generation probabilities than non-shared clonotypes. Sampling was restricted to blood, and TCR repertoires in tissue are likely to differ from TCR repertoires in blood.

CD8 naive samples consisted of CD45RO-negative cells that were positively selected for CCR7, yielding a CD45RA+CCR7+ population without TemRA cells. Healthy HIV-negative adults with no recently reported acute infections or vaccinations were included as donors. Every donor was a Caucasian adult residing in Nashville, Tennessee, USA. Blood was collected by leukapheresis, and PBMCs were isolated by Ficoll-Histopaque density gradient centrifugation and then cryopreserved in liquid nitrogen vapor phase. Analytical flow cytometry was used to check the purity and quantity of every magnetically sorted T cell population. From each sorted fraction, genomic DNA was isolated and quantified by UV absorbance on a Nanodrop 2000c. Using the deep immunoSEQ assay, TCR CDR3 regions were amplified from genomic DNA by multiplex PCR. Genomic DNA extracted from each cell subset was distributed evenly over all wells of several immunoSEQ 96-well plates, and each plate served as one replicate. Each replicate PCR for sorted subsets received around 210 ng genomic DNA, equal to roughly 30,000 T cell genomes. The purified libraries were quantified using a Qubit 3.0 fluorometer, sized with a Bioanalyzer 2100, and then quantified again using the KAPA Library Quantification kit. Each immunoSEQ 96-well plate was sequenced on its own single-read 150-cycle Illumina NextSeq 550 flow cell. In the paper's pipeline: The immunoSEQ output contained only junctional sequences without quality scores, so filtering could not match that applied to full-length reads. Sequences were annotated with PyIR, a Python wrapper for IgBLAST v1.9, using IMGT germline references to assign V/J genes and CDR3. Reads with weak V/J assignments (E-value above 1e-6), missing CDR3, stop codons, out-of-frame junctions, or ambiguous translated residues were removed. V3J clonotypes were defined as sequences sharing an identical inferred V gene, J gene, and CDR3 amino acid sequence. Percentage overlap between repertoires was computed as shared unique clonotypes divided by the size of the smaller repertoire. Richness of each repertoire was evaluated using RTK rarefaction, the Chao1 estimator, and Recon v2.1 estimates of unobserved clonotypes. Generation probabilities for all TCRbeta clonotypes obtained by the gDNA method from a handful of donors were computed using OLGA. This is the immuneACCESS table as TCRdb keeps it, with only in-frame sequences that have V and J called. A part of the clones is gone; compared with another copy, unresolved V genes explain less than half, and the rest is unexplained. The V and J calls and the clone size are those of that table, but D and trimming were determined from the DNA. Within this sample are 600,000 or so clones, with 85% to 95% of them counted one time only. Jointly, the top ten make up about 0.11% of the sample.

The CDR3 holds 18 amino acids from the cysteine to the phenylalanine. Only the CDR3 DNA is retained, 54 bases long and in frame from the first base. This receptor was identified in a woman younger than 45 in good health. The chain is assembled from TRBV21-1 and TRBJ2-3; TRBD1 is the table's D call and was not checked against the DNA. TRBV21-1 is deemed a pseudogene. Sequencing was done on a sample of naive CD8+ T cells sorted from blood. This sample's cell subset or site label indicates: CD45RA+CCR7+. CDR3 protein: CASSKVVRDTNPTDTQYF. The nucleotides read TGTGCCAGCAGCAAAGTAGTTCGGGACACCAACCCCACAGATACGCAGTATTTT.